The 2 T cell receptor beta chains below all came from one sample that was sequenced in a study of T cell responses to AZD1222 COVID-19 vaccine. Here immunoSEQ multiplex PCR was the method, and the copy in TCRdb shows in-frame clones only, minus some. The table has around 100,000 clones, around nine tenths seen once. Sequencing used peripheral blood, obtained 28 days after the second dose of the MenACWY control vaccine. The receptors shown here come from an adult who received the MenACWY meningococcal vaccine as a control.

The V and J genes are TRBV19 and TRBJ1-3; D is perhaps TRBD1 (6 bases). From germline, CDR1 is LNHDA and CDR2 SQIVND (reference sequence). Trimming took off 6 bases at V and 4 bases at J, with 19 bases between the two ends. This CDR3 is built from 16 residues. CDR3 loop: CASSRRQGPRGNTIYF. The DNA for the CDR3 is TGTGCCAGTAGCCGTCGGCAGGGGCCAAGGGGAAACACCATATATTTT.

This clone was recorded a few times. V and J are TRBV2 and TRBJ1-1, with TRBD1 as a possible D gene (6 bases). CDR1 and CDR2 from the germline V gene are SNHLY and FYNNEI. The CDR3 extends over 14 amino acids. Deletions cut 6 bases from V and 1 base from J, with 12 bases between. CDR3 loop: CASRKDSGNTEAFF. Here the CDR3 DNA reads TGTGCCAGCAGGAAGGACAGTGGGAACACTGAAGCTTTCTTT.